The 10 T cell receptor beta chains listed next were all sequenced from one sample in a study of shared clonotypes between healthy human individuals. As defined, naive CD8 cells were CD45RO-negative and positively selected for CCR7, with terminally differentiated effector memory CD45RA+ cells excluded. Clones were sequenced by immunoSEQ multiplex PCR, and TCRdb holds only the in-frame ones, with some missing. Of approximately 650,000 clones listed, 95% to 96% are singletons. Sample: naive CD8+ T cells sorted from blood. These TCRs come from a woman in her 30s in good health.

V usage is TRBV30 and J usage is TRBJ1-5; 7 nucleotides agree with TRBD1. From germline, CDR1 is GTSNPN and CDR2 SVGIG (reference sequence). J was trimmed by 0 bases and V by 7 bases; bases with no gene match: 6. The CDR3 runs 14 residues. The CDR3 protein is CASNSGGSNQPQHF. CDR3 in DNA: TGTGCCTCGAACTCAGGGGGTAGCAATCAGCCCCAGCATTTT.

The CDR3 nucleotides read TGTGCCAGCAGTTACTCCGAAGCCGGCGGGACTGAAGCTTTCTTT. It specifies CASSYSEAGGTEAFF. The V call is TRBV6-5, the J call TRBJ1-1; no definite D call. CDR1 is MNHEY and CDR2 is SVGAGI in the germline V gene. The CDR3 contains 15 residues. Between the trimmed V and J ends, which lost 0 bases and 5 bases, there was a span of 13 bases.

J is TRBJ2-2 and V is TRBV28; D not resolved. Germline V gene sequence: CDR1 MDHEN, CDR2 SYDVKM. Trimming removed 2 bases at V and 5 bases at J, with 9 bases between. CDR3 size: 14 residues. The CDR3 DNA reads as TGTGCCAGCAGTTTACTGAAGCTTACCGGGGAGCTGTTTTTT. Residues: CASSLLKLTGELFF. Looking up the rest from reference TRBV28 and TRBJ2-2 gives the full variable domain: DVKVTQSSRYLVKRTGEKVFLECVQDMDHENMFWYRQDPGLGLRLIYFSYDVKMKEKGDIPEGYSVSREKKERFSLILESASTNQTSMYLCASSLLKLTGELFFGEGSRLTVL.

This rearrangement joins TRBV27 to TRBJ2-6, with D unresolved. The CDR3 is 16 residues long. The germline CDR1 and CDR2 sequences are MNHEY and SMNVEV (reference sequence). Trimming took 0 bases from V and 2 from J, leaving 8 bases between them. CDR3 sequence (DNA): TGTGCCAGCAGTTTATCGAATGGGGCTGGGGCCAACGTCCTGACTTTC. This gives the protein CASSLSNGAGANVLTF. Combining the CDR3 with reference TRBV27 and TRBJ2-6 gives the whole variable domain EAQVTQNPRYLITVTGKKLTVTCSQNMNHEYMSWYRQDPGLGLRQIYYSMNVEVTDKGDVPEGYKVSRKEKRNFPLILESPSPNQTSLYFCASSLSNGAGANVLTFGAGSRLTVL.

The V call is TRBV5-4, the J call TRBJ2-3, with D unresolved. V lost 5 bases to trimming and J lost 5 bases, with 6 bases between them. The CDR3 consists of 11 residues. Germline V CDR1 and CDR2: SGHNT, YYREEE (reference sequence). The CDR3 loop reads CASRLGDTQYF. CDR3 DNA sequence: TGTGCCAGCAGGTTAGGAGATACGCAGTATTTT.

V and J are TRBV6-1 and TRBJ1-1; D is unresolved. V dropped 3 bases and J dropped 0 bases, with 11 bases sitting between them. There are 15 residues in the CDR3. Germline V gene sequence: CDR1 MNHNS, CDR2 SASEGT. Here the CDR3 reads CASSEGRIMNTEAFF. Here the CDR3 DNA reads TGTGCCAGCAGTGAGGGAAGAATAATGAACACTGAAGCTTTCTTT.

The chain joins TRBV7-9 to TRBJ2-7; possible D gene TRBD2, 6 bases. V shed 1 base and J shed 5 bases, with 15 bases lying between them. This CDR3 contains 15 residues. Germline CDR1 reads SEHNR; CDR2 reads FQNEAQ (reference sequence). CDR3 in amino acids: CASSLGGVSGNEQYF. CDR3 nucleotide sequence: TGTGCCAGCAGCTTAGGGGGTGTTAGCGGTAACGAGCAGTACTTC.

V usage is TRBV11-2 and J usage is TRBJ1-1; D is perhaps TRBD1 (5 bases). Germline V gene lookup returns CDR1 SGHAT and CDR2 FQNNGV. CDR3 size: 15 residues. V lost 0 bases, J lost 1 base, and 9 bases lay in between. The CDR3 loop reads CASSLDPTGNTEAFF. In nucleotides, the CDR3 is TGTGCCAGCAGCTTAGACCCTACAGGGAACACTGAAGCTTTCTTT.

This chain joins TRBV6-5 and TRBJ2-5; D not certain. V lost 2 bases, J lost 4 bases, and 5 bases lay in between. CDR3 size: 12 residues. The germline V gene has CDR1 MNHEY and CDR2 SVGAGI. The DNA for the CDR3 is TGTGCCAGCAGTTACAATCGAGAGACCCAGTACTTC. Encoded protein: CASSYNRETQYF.

The gene calls are TRBV19 and TRBJ2-7; TRBD1 is a possible D gene (5 bases). CDR1 and CDR2 (germline): LNHDA, SQIVND (reference sequence). There are 13 residues in the CDR3. Trimming took 5 bases from V and 3 from J, leaving 11 bases between them. The CDR3: CASSLWQGYEQYF. CDR3 nucleotide sequence: TGTGCCAGTAGTTTGTGGCAGGGCTACGAGCAGTACTTC.